This T cell receptor (beta chain) was captured in a study of early T cells in non-severe SARS-CoV-2 infection. Study-level background: Sequencing used unsorted whole-blood bulk RNA, so chains lack pairing. Regarding the study as a whole: VDJdb matches were skewed toward anti-spike CD8 T cell responses.

Individually, cDNA molecules had unique molecular identifiers attached to them. Via MiXCR, TCRdb re-called the 5' RACE reads, giving one row per CDR3 protein. The sample contains about 44,000 distinct CDR3 sequences, 12% of which appear only once. This CDR3 is built from 15 residues. Germline V gene sequence: CDR1 SGDLS, CDR2 YYNGEE. V shed 6 bases, J shed 2 bases, and the junction held 8 bases outside the gene matches. This clonotype has ten or more counts. What it recognizes is unknown. Sequences were obtained from whole blood. This receptor was taken from an adult who was a healthcare worker with PCR-confirmed SARS-CoV-2 infection or an uninfected control (not recorded which). This sequence joins TRBV9 and TRBJ2-3, with 8 bases aligning to TRBD2. For the CDR3, the DNA is TGTGCCAGCACAACTAGCGGATTTTACACAGATACGCAGTATTTT. Residues: CASTTSGFYTDTQYF.